This T cell receptor beta chain was observed in a study of graft-versus-host responses after intestinal transplantation. Study summary: Induction with anti-thymocyte globulin, then tacrolimus and steroids for around three years, was given to all recipients. Findings of the study overall: Early after transplant, HvG declines were associated with peak levels of circulating GvH clones. GvH clones occurred in recipient marrow; some first appeared in ileum or blood.

TCRdb's copy holds only in-frame clones and misses some; the assay was immunoSEQ multiplex PCR. The sample lists some 120,000 clones, 75% to 95% occurring once. The junction had 0 bases not matched to a gene; V was cut back by 4 bases and J by 7 bases. Germline loops: CDR1 SNHLY, CDR2 FYNNEI. The CDR3 consists of 12 residues. Of note for this clone: Its target is unknown. The sample contains more than one DNA sequence encoding this CDR3.

The specimen comprised unstimulated CD4+ T cells sorted from spleen or lymph node cells, sampled before intestinal transplant. The chain uses TRBV2 and TRBJ1-4; TRBD1 matches at 7 bases. This sequence originates from a human donor who received an intestinal transplant. The CDR3 sequence: CASSGQGEKLFF. CDR3 bases: TGTGCCAGCAGTGGACAGGGTGAAAAACTGTTTTTT.